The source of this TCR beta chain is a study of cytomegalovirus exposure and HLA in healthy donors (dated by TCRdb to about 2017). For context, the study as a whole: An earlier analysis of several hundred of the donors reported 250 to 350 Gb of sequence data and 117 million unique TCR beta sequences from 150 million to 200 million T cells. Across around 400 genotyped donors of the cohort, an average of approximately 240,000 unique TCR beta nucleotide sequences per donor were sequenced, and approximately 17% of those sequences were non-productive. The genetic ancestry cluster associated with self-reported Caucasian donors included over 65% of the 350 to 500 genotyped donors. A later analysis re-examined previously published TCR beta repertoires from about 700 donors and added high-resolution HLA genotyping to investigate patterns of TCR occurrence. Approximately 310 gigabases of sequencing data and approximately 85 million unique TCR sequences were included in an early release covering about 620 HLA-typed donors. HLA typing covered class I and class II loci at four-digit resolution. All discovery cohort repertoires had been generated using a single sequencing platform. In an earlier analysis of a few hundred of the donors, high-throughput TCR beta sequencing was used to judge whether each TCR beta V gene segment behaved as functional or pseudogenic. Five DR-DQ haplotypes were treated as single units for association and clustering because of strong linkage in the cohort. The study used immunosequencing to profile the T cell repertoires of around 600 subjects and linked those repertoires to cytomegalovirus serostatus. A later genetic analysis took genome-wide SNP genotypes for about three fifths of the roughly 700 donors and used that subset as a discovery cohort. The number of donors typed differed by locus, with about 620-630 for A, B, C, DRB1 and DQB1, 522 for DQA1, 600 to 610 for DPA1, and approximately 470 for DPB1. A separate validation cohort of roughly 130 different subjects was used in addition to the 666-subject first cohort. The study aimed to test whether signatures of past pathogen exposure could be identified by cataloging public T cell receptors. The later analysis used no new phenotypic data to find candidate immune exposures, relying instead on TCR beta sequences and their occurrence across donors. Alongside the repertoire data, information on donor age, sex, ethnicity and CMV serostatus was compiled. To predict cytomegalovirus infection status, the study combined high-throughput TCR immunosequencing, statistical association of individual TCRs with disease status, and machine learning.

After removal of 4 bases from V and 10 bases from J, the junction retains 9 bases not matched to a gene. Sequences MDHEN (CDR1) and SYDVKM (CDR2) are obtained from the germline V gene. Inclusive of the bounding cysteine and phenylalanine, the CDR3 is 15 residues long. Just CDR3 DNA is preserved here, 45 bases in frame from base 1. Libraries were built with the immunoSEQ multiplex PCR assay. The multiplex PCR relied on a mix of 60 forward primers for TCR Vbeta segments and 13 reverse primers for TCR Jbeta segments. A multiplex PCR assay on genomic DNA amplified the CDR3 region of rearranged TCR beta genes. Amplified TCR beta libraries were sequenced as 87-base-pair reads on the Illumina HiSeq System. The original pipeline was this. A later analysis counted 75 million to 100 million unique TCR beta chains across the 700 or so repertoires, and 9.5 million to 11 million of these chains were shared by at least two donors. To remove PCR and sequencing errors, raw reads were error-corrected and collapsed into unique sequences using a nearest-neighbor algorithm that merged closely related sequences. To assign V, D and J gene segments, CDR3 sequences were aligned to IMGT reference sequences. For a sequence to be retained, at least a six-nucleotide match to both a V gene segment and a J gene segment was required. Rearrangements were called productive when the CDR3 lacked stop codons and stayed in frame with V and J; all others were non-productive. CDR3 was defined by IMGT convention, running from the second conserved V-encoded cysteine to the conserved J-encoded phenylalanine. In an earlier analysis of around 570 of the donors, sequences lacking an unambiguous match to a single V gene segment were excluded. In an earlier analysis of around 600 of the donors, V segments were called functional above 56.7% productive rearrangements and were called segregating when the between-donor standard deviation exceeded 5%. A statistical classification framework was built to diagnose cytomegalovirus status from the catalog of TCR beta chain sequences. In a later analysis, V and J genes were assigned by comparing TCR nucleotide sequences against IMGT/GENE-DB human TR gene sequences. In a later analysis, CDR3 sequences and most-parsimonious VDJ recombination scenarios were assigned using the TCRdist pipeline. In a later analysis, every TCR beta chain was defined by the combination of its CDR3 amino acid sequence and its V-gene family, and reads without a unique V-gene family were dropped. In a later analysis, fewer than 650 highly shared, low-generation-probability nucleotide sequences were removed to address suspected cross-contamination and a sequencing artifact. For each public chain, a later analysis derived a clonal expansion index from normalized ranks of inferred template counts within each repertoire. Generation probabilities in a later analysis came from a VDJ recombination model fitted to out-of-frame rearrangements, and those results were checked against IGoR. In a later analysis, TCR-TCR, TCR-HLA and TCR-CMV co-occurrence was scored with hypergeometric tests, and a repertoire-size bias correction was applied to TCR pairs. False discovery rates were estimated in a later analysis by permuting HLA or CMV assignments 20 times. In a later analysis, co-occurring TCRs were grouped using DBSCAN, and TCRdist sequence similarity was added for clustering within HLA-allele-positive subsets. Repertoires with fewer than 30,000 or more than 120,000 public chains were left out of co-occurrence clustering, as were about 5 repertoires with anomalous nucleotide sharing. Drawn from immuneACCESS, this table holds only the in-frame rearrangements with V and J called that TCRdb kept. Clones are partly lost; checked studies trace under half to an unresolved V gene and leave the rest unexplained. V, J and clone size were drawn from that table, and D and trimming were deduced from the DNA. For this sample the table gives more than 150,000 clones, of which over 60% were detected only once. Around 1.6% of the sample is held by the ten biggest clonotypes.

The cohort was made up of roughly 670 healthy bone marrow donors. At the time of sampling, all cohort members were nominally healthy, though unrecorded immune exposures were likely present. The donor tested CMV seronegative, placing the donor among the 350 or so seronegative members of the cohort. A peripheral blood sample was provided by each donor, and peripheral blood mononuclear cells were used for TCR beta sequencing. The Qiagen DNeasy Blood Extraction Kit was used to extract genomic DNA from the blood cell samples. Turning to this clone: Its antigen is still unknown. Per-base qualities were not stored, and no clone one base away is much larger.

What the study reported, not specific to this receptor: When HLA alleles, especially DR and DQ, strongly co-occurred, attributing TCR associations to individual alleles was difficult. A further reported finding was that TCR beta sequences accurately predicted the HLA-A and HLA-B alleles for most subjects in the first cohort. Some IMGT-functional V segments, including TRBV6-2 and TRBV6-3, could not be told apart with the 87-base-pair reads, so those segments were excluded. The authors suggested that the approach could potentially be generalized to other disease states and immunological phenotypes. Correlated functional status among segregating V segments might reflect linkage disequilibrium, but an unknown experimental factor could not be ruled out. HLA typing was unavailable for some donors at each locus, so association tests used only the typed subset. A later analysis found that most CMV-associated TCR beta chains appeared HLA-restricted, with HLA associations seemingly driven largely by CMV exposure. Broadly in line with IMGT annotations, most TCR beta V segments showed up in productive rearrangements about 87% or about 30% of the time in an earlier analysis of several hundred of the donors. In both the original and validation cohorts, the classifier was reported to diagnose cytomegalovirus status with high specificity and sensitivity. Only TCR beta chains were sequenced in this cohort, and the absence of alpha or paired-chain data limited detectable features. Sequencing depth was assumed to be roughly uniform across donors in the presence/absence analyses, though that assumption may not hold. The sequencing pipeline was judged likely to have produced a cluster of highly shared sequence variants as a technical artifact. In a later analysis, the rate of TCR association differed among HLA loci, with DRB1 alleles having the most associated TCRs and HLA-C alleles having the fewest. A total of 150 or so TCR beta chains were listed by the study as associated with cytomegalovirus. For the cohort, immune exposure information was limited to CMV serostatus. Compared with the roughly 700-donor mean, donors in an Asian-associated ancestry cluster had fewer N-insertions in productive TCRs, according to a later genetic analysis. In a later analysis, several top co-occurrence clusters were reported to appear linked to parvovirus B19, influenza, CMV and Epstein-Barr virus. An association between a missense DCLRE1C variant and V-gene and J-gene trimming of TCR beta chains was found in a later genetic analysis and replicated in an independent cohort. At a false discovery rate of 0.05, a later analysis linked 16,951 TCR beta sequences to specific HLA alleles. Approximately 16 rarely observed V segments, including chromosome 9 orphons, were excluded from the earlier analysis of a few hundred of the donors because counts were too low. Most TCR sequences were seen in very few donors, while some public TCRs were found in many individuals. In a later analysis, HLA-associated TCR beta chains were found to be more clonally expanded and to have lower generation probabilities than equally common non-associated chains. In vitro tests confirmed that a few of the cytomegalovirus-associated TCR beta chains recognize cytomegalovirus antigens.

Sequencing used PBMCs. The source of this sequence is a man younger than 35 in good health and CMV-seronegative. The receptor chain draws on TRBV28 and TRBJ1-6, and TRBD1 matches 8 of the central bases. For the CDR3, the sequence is CASSSPTGVGSPLHF. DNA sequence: TGTGCCAGCAGTTCCCCGACAGGGGTTGGGTCACCCCTCCACTTT.